The 5 T cell receptor beta chains listed next were all sequenced from one sample in a study of blood T cell repertoires in COVID-19. This table comes from immunoSEQ multiplex PCR, and its TCRdb copy is limited to in-frame clones, with some not included. The data hold fewer than 80,000 clones, with about nine tenths observed a single time. The sample was peripheral blood. The source is a human donor in a cohort sampled during active COVID-19.

This sequence joins TRBV30 and TRBJ2-3; D remains unclear. Deletions cut 0 bases from V and 1 base from J, with 8 bases between. Germline assignment: CDR1 GTSNPN and CDR2 SVGIG (reference sequence). The CDR3 is 14 residues long. In DNA form, the CDR3 reads TGTGCCTGGAGTGTAATCCAGGGCACAGATACGCAGTATTTT. Its translation is CAWSVIQGTDTQYF.

The chain combines TRBV28 with TRBJ2-1, with 13 bases aligning to TRBD2. The V segment lost 7 bases and the J segment 8 bases; nucleotides outside the gene matches: 14. This CDR3 is built from 17 residues. CDR1 and CDR2 from the germline V gene are MDHEN and SYDVKM. The DNA of the CDR3 is TGTGCCAGCAACCCCCATCCCGGGACTAGCGGGGATGATGAGCAGTTCTTC. This translates into CASNPHPGTSGDDEQFF.

The chain recombines TRBV19 with TRBJ2-5; 7 bases match TRBD2. Looked up from germline, CDR1 is LNHDA and CDR2 is SQIVND (reference sequence). The V and J ends lost 3 bases and 0 bases, in that order; junction bases with no gene match: 4. CDR3 length equals 15 residues. The CDR3 protein is CASSMGGTNQETQYF. The CDR3 coding sequence is TGTGCCAGTAGTATGGGTGGGACTAACCAAGAGACCCAGTACTTC. The full variable domain, rest sourced from reference TRBV19 and TRBJ2-5, is DGGITQSPKYLFRKEGQNVTLSCEQNLNHDAMYWYRQDPGQGLRLIYYSQIVNDFQKGDIAEGYSVSREKKESFPLTVTSAQKNPTAFYLCASSMGGTNQETQYFGPGTRLLVL.

The CDR3 sequence is CASRGDADTQYF. DNA for the CDR3: TGCGCCAGCAGGGGAGACGCGGATACGCAGTATTTT. The chain employs TRBV5-1 and TRBJ2-3, with a possible D match to TRBD2 (5 bases). Looked up from germline, CDR1 is SGHRS and CDR2 is YFSETQ. This CDR3 has 12 residues. Trimming removed 5 bases at V and 6 bases at J, with 10 bases between.

V gene TRBV4-1 combines with J gene TRBJ2-7; no firm D call. The CDR3 runs to 13 residues. Deletions cut 2 bases from V and 3 bases from J, with 8 bases between. Germline V CDR1 and CDR2: MGHRA, YSYEKL. The CDR3 protein is CASSQNSLYEQYF. The CDR3 coding sequence is TGCGCCAGCAGCCAAAACAGCCTCTACGAGCAGTACTTC.